The rows below give T cell receptor beta chains drawn from one sample of a study of post-analysis software for immune sequencing data. TCRdb re-called the PCR reads through MiXCR, storing one row per CDR3 protein. The repertoire holds about 560,000 distinct CDR3 sequences, with 44% as singletons. The sequenced material came from blood. Receptors were obtained from a girl aged 10 to 17 with multiple sclerosis. CDR3s include the opening cysteine and the closing phenylalanine or tryptophan. The size of a clone is reported for some rows only, either as once, few or many, or as a class for expanded clones.

j_gene	abundance	v_gene	CDR3aa
TRBJ2-4	.	TRBV10-3	CAISESSGQVGYF
TRBJ1-5	.	TRBV9	CASSVDGGWPQHF
TRBJ1-6	.	TRBV20-1	CSARSWGVEGALHF
TRBJ2-5	many	TRBV5-1	CASTPGGLAGVDAWKETQYF
TRBJ1-1	.	TRBV12-3/TRBV12-4	CASRSRLEAFF
.	few	TRBV5-1	CASSLELAVMRNEQYF
TRBJ2-3	few	TRBV20-1	CSAPKGSTGVTDTQYF
.	.	TRBV3-1	CASSSAGIAYEQYF
TRBJ2-4	few	TRBV5-6	CASSPGRQRNIQYF
TRBJ2-3	.	TRBV6-6	CASSYLVISSTDTQYF
TRBJ2-7	.	TRBV20-1	CSARGGSGYEQYF
TRBJ2-3	.	TRBV20-1	CSARKITDTQYF
TRBJ2-7	few	TRBV6-5	CASSYSPGSEQYF
TRBJ2-1	.	TRBV5-1	CASSLWGIGEARDNEQFF
TRBJ2-7	few	TRBV3-1	CASGDRATYEQYF
TRBJ2-3	many	TRBV19	CASSQTLDTQYF